This entry is about one TCR beta chain. No cognate antigen has been identified for it. Base qualities are missing; no much larger clone stands one base away. In total, roughly 710 healthy bone marrow donors made up the cohort. At the time of sampling, all cohort members were nominally healthy, though unrecorded immune exposures were likely present. The donor was CMV seronegative and was included in the group of about 400 seronegative cohort members. A peripheral blood sample was provided by each donor, and peripheral blood mononuclear cells were used for TCR beta sequencing. The Qiagen DNeasy Blood Extraction Kit was used to extract genomic DNA from the blood cell samples. This sample stems from a study of cytomegalovirus exposure and HLA in healthy donors (dated by TCRdb to 2016 to 2017). For the study in its entirety: An earlier analysis of 587 of the donors reported 250 to 350 Gb of sequence data and approximately 120 million unique TCR beta sequences obtained from 180 million or so T cells. An early release that covered some 630 HLA-typed donors contained about 300 gigabases of sequencing data and roughly 84 million unique TCR sequences. The genetic ancestry cluster associated with self-reported Caucasian donors included 81% of the 398 genotyped donors. The study aimed to test whether cataloging public T cell receptors could reveal signatures of past pathogen exposure. The study profiled the T cell repertoires of under 700 subjects by immunosequencing and related them to cytomegalovirus serostatus. Along with the approximately 650-subject first cohort, a separate validation cohort of 120 different subjects was used. High-throughput TCR immunosequencing, statistical association of individual TCRs with disease status, and machine learning were combined to predict cytomegalovirus infection status. In a later analysis, previously published TCR beta repertoires from 500 to 750 donors were re-analyzed and high-resolution HLA genotyping was added so that TCR occurrence patterns could be studied. Rather than using new phenotypic data, the later analysis identified candidate immune exposures from TCR beta sequences and from how often those sequences occurred across donors. In an earlier analysis of 500 to 650 of the donors, high-throughput TCR beta sequencing was used to judge whether each TCR beta V gene segment behaved as functional or pseudogenic. Alongside the repertoire data, information on donor age, sex, ethnicity and CMV serostatus was compiled. A later genetic analysis used genome-wide SNP genotypes for about three fifths of the 666 donors, treating that subset as a discovery cohort. Every discovery cohort repertoire had been produced on one sequencing platform. HLA typing included class I and class II loci at four-digit resolution. The number of donors typed differed by locus, with roughly 629-640 for A, B, C, DRB1 and DQB1, 522 for DQA1, 600 to 610 for DPA1, and some 440 for DPB1. Roughly five DR-DQ haplotypes were treated as single units for association and clustering because of strong linkage in the cohort. Among about 410 genotyped donors of the cohort, an average of roughly 230,000 unique TCR beta nucleotide sequences was sequenced per donor, of which approximately 18% were non-productive.

Receptors were amplified or captured by the immunoSEQ multiplex PCR assay. A mixture of 60 forward primers for TCR Vbeta segments and 13 reverse primers for TCR Jbeta segments was used in the multiplex PCR. Amplification of the CDR3 region of rearranged TCR beta genes was performed with a multiplex PCR assay on genomic DNA. Amplified TCR beta libraries were sequenced as 87-base-pair reads on the Illumina HiSeq System. As for how the authors treated the data: Across the 600 to 700 repertoires, a later analysis counted tens of millions of unique TCR beta chains, roughly 11 million of which were shared by at least two donors. Raw reads were error-corrected and collapsed into unique sequences by a nearest-neighbor algorithm in which closely related sequences were merged to remove PCR and sequencing errors. To assign V, D and J gene segments, CDR3 sequences were aligned to IMGT reference sequences. Each retained sequence needed at least a six-nucleotide match to both a V gene segment and a J gene segment. Rearrangements were classified as productive when the CDR3 lacked stop codons and remained in frame with V and J, and all other rearrangements were classified as non-productive. Following IMGT convention, CDR3 was defined as the stretch from the second conserved V-encoded cysteine up to the conserved J-encoded phenylalanine. The earlier analysis of some 550 of the donors excluded any sequence lacking an unambiguous match to a single V gene segment. An earlier analysis of several hundred of the donors called V segments functional above 56.7% productive rearrangements and segregating when the between-donor standard deviation exceeded 5%. A statistical classification framework was built for diagnosing cytomegalovirus status from the catalog of TCR beta chain sequences. V and J gene assignment, in a later analysis, came from comparing TCR nucleotide sequences with IMGT/GENE-DB human TR gene sequences. In a later analysis, CDR3 sequences and most-parsimonious VDJ recombination scenarios were assigned using the TCRdist pipeline. In a later analysis, each TCR beta chain was defined by its CDR3 amino acid sequence together with its V-gene family, and reads without a unique V-gene family were excluded. As a way to deal with suspected cross-contamination and a sequencing artifact, a later analysis dropped 450 to 600 nucleotide sequences that were highly shared and had low generation probability. In a later analysis, a clonal expansion index was calculated for each public chain from normalized within-repertoire ranks of inferred template counts. In a later analysis, generation probabilities were computed with a VDJ recombination model fitted to out-of-frame rearrangements, and the resulting probabilities were checked against IGoR. In a later analysis, TCR-TCR, TCR-HLA and TCR-CMV co-occurrence was scored with hypergeometric tests, and a repertoire-size bias correction was applied to TCR pairs. To estimate false discovery rates, a later analysis permuted the HLA or CMV assignments 20 times. In a later analysis, co-occurring TCRs were grouped using DBSCAN, and TCRdist sequence similarity was added for clustering within HLA-allele-positive subsets. Co-occurrence clustering excluded repertoires with fewer than 30,000 or more than 120,000 public chains, plus five with anomalous nucleotide sharing. TCRdb mirrors the immuneACCESS table, restricted to in-frame sequences. Some clones are absent from its copies; in checked studies, under half trace to an unresolved V gene, and the reason for the others is unknown. V and J calls and clone size are those listed in that table; D and trimming were worked out from the DNA. The sample table holds around 140,000 clones, of which 60% to 80% were seen once. The ten largest clones capture approximately 1.1% of the sample.

The paper's findings and limits, for the study overall: In an earlier analysis of fewer than 700 of the donors, most TCR beta V segments appeared in productive rearrangements about 87% or about 30% of the time, broadly matching IMGT annotations. Compared with the approximately 700-donor mean, donors in an Asian-associated ancestry cluster had fewer N-insertions in productive TCRs, according to a later genetic analysis. A further reported finding was that TCR beta sequences accurately predicted the HLA-A and HLA-B alleles for most subjects in the first cohort. In a later analysis, most CMV-associated TCR beta chains were found to appear HLA-restricted, with HLA associations seemingly driven largely by CMV exposure. According to the authors, the approach could potentially be generalized to other disease states and immunological phenotypes. A later analysis found that TCR association rates varied across HLA loci, with DRB1 alleles showing the most associated TCRs and HLA-C alleles the fewest. In the study, approximately 160 TCR beta chains were listed as associated with cytomegalovirus. A later analysis found that HLA-associated TCR beta chains were more clonally expanded and had lower generation probabilities than equally common non-associated chains. The 87-base-pair reads could not distinguish some IMGT-functional V segments, including TRBV6-2 and TRBV6-3, so those segments were excluded. Around 16 rarely observed V segments, including chromosome 9 orphons, were excluded from the earlier analysis of several hundred of the donors because counts were too low. A later genetic analysis associated a missense DCLRE1C variant with V-gene and J-gene trimming of TCR beta chains, and an independent cohort replicated the association. A later analysis associated around 16,000 TCR beta sequences with specific HLA alleles at a false discovery rate of 0.05. Roughly uniform sequencing depth across donors was assumed in presence/absence analyses, although this assumption may not hold. When HLA alleles, especially DR and DQ, strongly co-occurred, attributing TCR associations to individual alleles was difficult. CMV serostatus was the only immune exposure information available for the cohort. According to a later analysis, parvovirus B19, influenza, CMV and Epstein-Barr virus appeared linked to several top co-occurrence clusters. Because some donors lacked HLA typing at each locus, the association tests relied only on the typed subset. The classifier was reported to diagnose cytomegalovirus status with high specificity and sensitivity in both the original cohort and the validation cohort. A cluster of highly shared sequence variants was judged likely to be a technical artifact of the sequencing pipeline. Correlated functional status among segregating V segments might be attributable to linkage disequilibrium, but an unknown experimental factor could not be ruled out. In vitro tests confirmed that a few of the cytomegalovirus-associated TCR beta chains recognize cytomegalovirus antigens. Most TCR sequences were seen in very few donors, while some public TCRs were found in many individuals. Only TCR beta chains were sequenced in this cohort, and the absence of alpha or paired-chain data limited detectable features.

The CDR3 starts with the cysteine, ends with the phenylalanine, and has 14 residues. Only the CDR3 part of the read is kept: 42 bases, read in frame from the first base. In the germline V gene, CDR1 corresponds to MNHEY and CDR2 to SVGAGI. Trimming at the junction amounts to 5 bases on V and 3 bases on J, and the germline ends lie 13 bases apart. The sample comprised PBMCs. This TCR came from a male donor in good health and CMV-seronegative. The sequence links TRBV6-5 to TRBJ1-1; possibly the D gene is TRBD1, per 5 matching bases. The CDR3: CASSNRQMDTEAFF. The nucleotide sequence is TGTGCCAGCAGTAACAGGCAAATGGACACTGAAGCTTTCTTT.